These 2 T cell receptor beta chains were sequenced from one sample in a study of memory CD4+ T cells and cytomegalovirus serostatus. Single viable CD3+CD4+CD8-CD45RO+ cells were sorted as the memory CD4+ T cells. Sequencing used immunoSEQ multiplex PCR; TCRdb keeps in-frame clones, though not all of them. Here the sample spans tens of thousands of clones, 78% being singletons. Sample: memory CD4+ T cells from blood. The source of these receptors is an adult in good health and CMV-seronegative.

The chain links TRBV6-5 to TRBJ1-3, with 10 bases lining up with TRBD1. Germline CDR1 MNHEY, CDR2 SVGAGI. Trimming removed 6 bases from V and 4 bases from J; junction bases left unmatched: 6. The CDR3 loop spans 15 amino acids. Written as DNA, the CDR3 is TGTGCCAGCAGACCAGACAGGGGGCTCGGAAACACCATATATTTT. The encoded protein is CASRPDRGLGNTIYF.

The chain couples TRBV11-2 to TRBJ2-5, with 8 bases aligning to TRBD1. The ends lost 5 bases at V and 5 bases at J; junction bases unmatched: 4. The germline V gene encodes CDR1 SGHAT and CDR2 FQNNGV. The CDR3 contains 13 residues. CDR3 nucleotides: TGTGCCAGCAGCCACCGGGACAGGGAGACCCAGTACTTC. Translating gives CASSHRDRETQYF.